Following are 27 T cell receptor beta chains from one sample sequenced in a study of cytomegalovirus exposure and HLA in healthy donors. Produced via immunoSEQ multiplex PCR; TCRdb's table is partial and in-frame only. The data show roughly 170,000 clones, approximately 84% seen once. Input material: PBMCs. The source of these receptors is a woman under 30 in good health and CMV-seropositive.

This clone appeared once. The genes are TRBV29-1 and TRBJ2-1; 13 bases are a match to TRBD2. The CDR3 totals 15 residues. The V and J ends lost 1 base and 6 bases, in that order; junction bases with no gene match: 3. Germline V lookup: CDR1 SQVTM, CDR2 ANQGSEA. The chain's CDR3 is CSVEGLAGGVNEQFF. CDR3 coding DNA: TGCAGCGTTGAAGGACTAGCGGGGGGCGTCAATGAGCAGTTCTTC.

This clone has only one observation. This sequence joins TRBV5-8 and TRBJ1-4, with D tentatively TRBD1 (5 bases). V lost 7 bases to trimming and J lost 7 bases, with 17 bases between them. Germline V CDR1 and CDR2: SGHTS, YDEGEE. The CDR3 sequence is 14 residues long. Here the CDR3 reads CASRPRQGSEKLFF. The CDR3 coding sequence is TGTGCCAGCCGGCCTCGGCAGGGAAGTGAAAAACTGTTTTTT.

The chain links TRBV5-5 to TRBJ2-1, with 9 bases matching TRBD2. The germline gives CDR1 SGHKS, CDR2 YYEKEE (reference sequence). CDR3 length: 15 amino acids. J gave up 9 bases and V 4 bases, and 11 bases lay outside the gene matches. In nucleotides, the CDR3 is TGTGCCAGCAGCGTCGGGGCTAGCGGGGCTGGTGAGCAGTTCTTC. Translated: CASSVGASGAGEQFF.

This clone was picked up a small number of times. Other DNA sequences in this specimen translate into the identical CDR3. This chain links TRBV7-6 with TRBJ1-3; D uncertain. The V end was cut by 6 bases, the J end by 2 bases, with 8 bases between. Germline V gene lookup returns CDR1 SGHVS and CDR2 FNYEAQ. CDR3 length: 13 amino acids. Here the CDR3 reads CASSPGTGNTIYF. DNA of the CDR3: TGTGCCAGCAGTCCGGGAACTGGAAACACCATATATTTT.

The chain carries TRBV10-3 and TRBJ2-3; 7 positions match TRBD1. The CDR3 extends over 14 amino acids. Germline loops: CDR1 ENHRY, CDR2 SYGVKD. V lost 5 bases to trimming and J lost 1 base; unmatched junction nucleotides: 3. The CDR3 here is CAISYGQGTDTQYF. The CDR3 region has the DNA TGTGCCATCAGTTACGGACAGGGCACAGATACGCAGTATTTT.

The chain links TRBV9 to TRBJ2-1; TRBD2 aligns across 13 bases. Trimming at V came to 4 bases and at J to 6 bases, leaving 7 bases not matched to a gene. The germline CDR1 and CDR2 sequences are SGDLS and YYNGEE. The CDR3 sequence is 16 residues long. CDR3 loop: CASSPRLAGGPNEQFF. CDR3 nucleotides: TGTGCCAGCAGCCCTAGACTAGCGGGGGGCCCCAATGAGCAGTTCTTC.

The chain uses TRBV5-1 and TRBJ2-2; TRBD2 might be the D (6 bases). V dropped 1 base and J dropped 9 bases, with 16 bases sitting between them. Germline lookup yields CDR1 SGHRS and CDR2 YFSETQ. The CDR3 runs 15 residues. The CDR3 loop is CASSLSTQGGRELFF. Here the CDR3 DNA reads TGCGCCAGCAGCTTGAGTACGCAAGGAGGGCGGGAGCTGTTTTTT. Based on the CDR3 plus reference TRBV5-1 and TRBJ2-2, the full variable domain is KAGVTQTPRYLIKTRGQQVTLSCSPISGHRSVSWYQQTPGQGLQFLFEYFSETQRNKGNFPGRFSGRQFSNSRSEMNVSTLELGDSALYLCASSLSTQGGRELFFGEGSRLTVL.

The chain couples TRBV28 to TRBJ1-2; no clear D. V dropped 2 bases and J dropped 8 bases, with 12 bases sitting between them. CDR1 is MDHEN, CDR2 SYDVKM, per germline. The CDR3 sequence is 13 residues long. This CDR3 reads CASSLQPPGGYTF. The CDR3 DNA reads TGTGCCAGCAGTTTACAGCCCCCGGGAGGCTACACCTTC.

The genes are TRBV5-1 and TRBJ2-5, with 7 bases identical to TRBD1. The CDR3 is 14 amino acids. Germline V CDR1 and CDR2: SGHRS, YFSETQ. With V trimmed by 0 bases and J by 5 bases, 4 bases remained unmatched. CDR3 amino acids: CASSLETGWETQYF. Here the CDR3 DNA reads TGCGCCAGCAGCTTGGAGACAGGGTGGGAGACCCAGTACTTC.

As concerns this clone: Other DNA sequences in the sample encode the same CDR3. The chain has TRBV7-2 and TRBJ1-5, with 8 positions matching TRBD1. With V trimmed by 5 bases and J by 2 bases, 2 bases remained unmatched. Germline values: CDR1 SGHTA, CDR2 FQGNSA. CDR3 length equals 14 residues. CDR3 sequence (DNA): TGTGCCAGCAGCCAGGGACAGGGCAATCAGCCCCAGCATTTT. It translates to CASSQGQGNQPQHF. Drawing the rest from reference TRBV7-2 and TRBJ1-5, the complete variable domain is GAGVSQSPSNKVTEKGKDVELRCDPISGHTALYWYRQSLGQGLEFLIYFQGNSAPDKSGLPSDRFSAERTGGSVSTLTIQRTQQEDSAVYLCASSQGQGNQPQHFGDGTRLSIL.

The chain carries TRBV9 and TRBJ1-3; D is unresolved. CDR3 length equals 13 residues. V was shortened by 4 bases and J by 6 bases, with 11 bases between the two germline ends. Germline V gene lookup returns CDR1 SGDLS and CDR2 YYNGEE. CDR3 nucleotide sequence: TGTGCCAGCAGCCTATCCCAGGCAAACACCATATATTTT. The encoded protein is CASSLSQANTIYF.

In this sample, this clone turned up a few times. This chain links TRBV7-6 with TRBJ1-6; TRBD1 agrees at 8 bases. The length of the CDR3 is 14 residues. From germline, CDR1 is SGHVS and CDR2 FNYEAQ. V lost 5 bases and J lost 9; bases outside the gene matches: 6. The CDR3 coding sequence is TGTGCCAGCAGCCGAGACAGGGGAGGTTCACCCCTCCACTTT. Its translation: CASSRDRGGSPLHF. Looking up the rest from reference TRBV7-6 and TRBJ1-6 gives the full variable domain: GAGVSQSPRYKVTKRGQDVALRCDPISGHVSLYWYRQALGQGPEFLTYFNYEAQQDKSGLPNDRFSAERPEGSISTLTIQRTEQRDSAMYRCASSRDRGGSPLHFGNGTRLTVT.

The V gene is TRBV4-3, the J gene TRBJ1-1, with TRBD1 matching 7 bases. The V segment lost 3 bases and the J segment 4 bases; nucleotides outside the gene matches: 11. The CDR3 covers 16 residues. Germline V gene sequence: CDR1 LGHNA, CDR2 YSLEER. CDR3: CASSQLNRGSGTEAFF. In DNA form, the CDR3 reads TGCGCCAGCAGCCAGTTGAACAGGGGATCGGGCACTGAAGCTTTCTTT.

J is TRBJ2-7 and V is TRBV10-3; TRBD1 matches at 7 bases. This CDR3 has 15 amino acids. Germline CDR1 ENHRY, CDR2 SYGVKD. Trimming at V came to 0 bases and at J to 1 base, leaving 3 bases not matched to a gene. The CDR3 protein is CAISESGTESYEQYF. CDR3 DNA sequence: TGTGCCATCAGTGAGTCAGGGACAGAGTCCTACGAGCAGTACTTC.

The chain joins TRBV2 to TRBJ1-1; the match to TRBD1 covers 10 bases. Germline trimming cut 8 bases from V and 6 bases from J; bases unmatched to any gene: 6. Germline V gives CDR1 SNHLY, CDR2 FYNNEI. This CDR3 has 13 amino acids. CDR3 sequence: CASGGQGSAEAFF. CDR3 coding DNA: TGTGCCAGCGGGGGACAGGGGAGCGCTGAAGCTTTCTTT.

The chain has TRBV5-5 and TRBJ1-2; 8 bases line up with TRBD1. Germline-derived CDR1 and CDR2 are SGHKS and YYEKEE (reference sequence). With V trimmed by 4 bases and J by 2 bases, 7 bases remained unmatched. There are 15 residues in the CDR3. As DNA, the CDR3 is TGTGCCAGCAGCGGGGGGACAGGAATCAACTATGGCTACACCTTC. Its protein product is CASSGGTGINYGYTF.

The genes are TRBV10-3 and TRBJ1-5, with D possibly matching TRBD1 (5 bases). The CDR3 extends over 14 amino acids. V was pared by 5 bases and J by 1 base, with 9 bases between. CDR1 is ENHRY and CDR2 is SYGVKD in the germline V gene. The CDR3 coding sequence is TGTGCCATCAGTCCAGACAGAAGCAATCAGCCCCAGCATTTT. This translates into CAISPDRSNQPQHF.

There are a few counts of this clone. Here the CDR3 reads CASSPGGQGQETQYF. CDR3 sequence (DNA): TGTGCCAGCTCACCTGGGGGACAGGGACAAGAGACCCAGTACTTC. This rearrangement joins TRBV18 to TRBJ2-5; 9 positions match TRBD1. Losses at the gene ends were 3 bases for V and 2 bases for J; bases not matched to a gene: 4. The CDR3 has 15 amino acids. Germline loops: CDR1 KGHSH, CDR2 LQKENI. The complete variable domain, with remaining parts taken from reference TRBV18 and TRBJ2-5, reads NAGVMQNPRHLVRRRGQEARLRCSPMKGHSHVYWYRQLPEEGLKFMVYLQKENIIDESGMPKERFSAEFPKEGPSILRIQQVVRGDSAAYFCASSPGGQGQETQYFGPGTRLLVL.

The chain links TRBV29-1 to TRBJ2-3; 15 nucleotides match TRBD2. There are 17 residues in the CDR3. J gave up 5 bases and V 7 bases, and 13 bases lay outside the gene matches. Germline V gene sequence: CDR1 SQVTM, CDR2 ANQGSEA. The CDR3 spells CSAMGLAGGRGGDTQYF. CDR3 DNA: TGCAGCGCAATGGGACTAGCGGGGGGCCGGGGTGGAGATACGCAGTATTTT.

This rearrangement joins TRBV19 to TRBJ2-7, with D perhaps matching TRBD1 (5 bases). Germline V gene data show CDR1 as LNHDA and CDR2 as SQIVND (reference sequence). V was trimmed by 7 bases and J by 4 bases, leaving 14 bases between them. The CDR3 has 13 residues. For the CDR3, the DNA is TGTGCCAGTACGTCAGGGATCAAGTACGAGCAGTACTTC. Its translation: CASTSGIKYEQYF.

This rearrangement joins TRBV10-3 to TRBJ2-5; TRBD2 matches 10 bases. Germline V gene sequence: CDR1 ENHRY, CDR2 SYGVKD. The junction had 7 bases not matched to a gene; V was cut back by 2 bases and J by 4 bases. CDR3 size: 16 residues. The CDR3 bases are TGTGCCATCAGTGAGAGAGCGGGGGGGACAGGAGAGACCCAGTACTTC. Translating it yields CAISERAGGTGETQYF.

This clone was observed a handful of times. The CDR3 protein is CARGDTYEQYF. CDR3 DNA: TGTGCCAGAGGGGACACCTACGAGCAGTACTTC. This chain connects TRBV19 to TRBJ2-7; weak D call: TRBD1 (6 bases). CDR3 length: 11 amino acids. V lost 9 bases and J 2 bases, leaving 8 bases between the germline ends. Germline CDR1 LNHDA, CDR2 SQIVND (reference sequence).

This clone occurred a few times. The chain is built from TRBV6-1 and TRBJ1-1; D might be TRBD1 (5 bases). The CDR3 loop spans 13 amino acids. The V end was cut by 6 bases, the J end by 9 bases, with 17 bases between. CDR1 is MNHNS and CDR2 is SASEGT in the germline V gene. This CDR3 reads CASSQTTQAKAFF. The DNA of the CDR3 is TGTGCCAGCAGCCAAACTACACAGGCTAAAGCTTTCTTT.

The rearrangement uses TRBV6-5 and TRBJ1-5; 10 bases fit TRBD1. The CDR3 runs 14 residues. Per the germline V gene, CDR1 is MNHEY and CDR2 is SVGAGI. After removal of 6 bases from V and 7 bases from J, the junction contained 6 bases not matched to a gene. The CDR3 sequence: CASRFRQGAQPQHF. The CDR3 DNA reads TGTGCCAGCAGATTCCGACAGGGGGCGCAGCCCCAGCATTTT.

V and J are TRBV7-2 and TRBJ2-5; TRBD2 matches at 15 bases. The V gene's germline CDR1 is SGHTA and CDR2 FQGNSA. The CDR3 is 15 amino acids. V was pared by 4 bases and J by 9 bases, with 6 bases of the junction left unmatched. Written as DNA, the CDR3 is TGTGCCAGCAGCTCTACCGGGACTAGCGGGGGGCCCCAGTACTTC. Encoded protein: CASSSTGTSGGPQYF.

The chain employs TRBV5-6 and TRBJ2-1; the D is unclear. Looked up from germline, CDR1 is SGHDT and CDR2 is YYEEEE. The length of the CDR3 is 14 residues. The V gene lost 10 bases and the J gene lost 0 bases, with 14 bases spanning the gap. As DNA, the CDR3 is TGTGCCCATGGCCGAATACCCTCCTACAATGAGCAGTTCTTC. This encodes CAHGRIPSYNEQFF.

As DNA, the CDR3 is TGTGCCAGCAGCCAGGAACCTAGTATGGGAGGTGAGACCCAGTACTTC. It encodes CASSQEPSMGGETQYF. The genes are TRBV4-2 and TRBJ2-5; a possible D gene is TRBD2 (6 bases). The CDR3 is 16 residues long. The germline CDR1 and CDR2 sequences are LGHNA and YNFKEQ. V was cut by 3 bases and J by 5 bases, with 19 bases left in between.